This TCR beta chain was recorded in a study of blood T cell repertoires in COVID-19. Data came from immunoSEQ multiplex PCR; TCRdb stores just in-frame clones and leaves some out. The data contain a few hundred thousand clones, roughly 83% of them singletons. The V gene end was trimmed by 4 bases and the J gene end by 4 bases; junction bases not matched to a gene: 10. This CDR3 has 15 amino acids. CDR1 and CDR2 (germline): SGHTA, FQGNSA. The chain joins TRBV7-2 to TRBJ2-7; 7 bases map to TRBD2. The TCR originated in a man older than 75 with acute or convalescent COVID-19. Sequencing was done on a sample of peripheral blood. CDR3 DNA sequence: TGTGCCAGCAGCTCACTCGAGCGGGGAATATACGAGCAGTACTTC. Protein: CASSSLERGIYEQYF.